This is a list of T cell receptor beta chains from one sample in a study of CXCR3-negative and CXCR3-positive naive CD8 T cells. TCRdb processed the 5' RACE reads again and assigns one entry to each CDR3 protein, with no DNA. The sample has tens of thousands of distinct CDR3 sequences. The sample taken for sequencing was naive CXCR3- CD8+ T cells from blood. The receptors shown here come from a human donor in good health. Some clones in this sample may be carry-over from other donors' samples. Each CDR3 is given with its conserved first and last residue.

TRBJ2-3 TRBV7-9 CASSLVGGRDTQYF
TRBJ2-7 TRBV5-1 CASSARGGYEQYF
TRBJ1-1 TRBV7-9 CASSSPDRATEAFF
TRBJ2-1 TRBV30 CAWTHTAGGASIGQFF
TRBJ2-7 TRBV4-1 CASSQEGGVGDEQYF
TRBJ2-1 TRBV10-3 CAISEREATGSALNEQFF
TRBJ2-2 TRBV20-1 CSALGTGDTGELFF
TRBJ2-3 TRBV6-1 CASSGSPGLDTDTQYF
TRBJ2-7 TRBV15 CATSRDRGSSYEQYF
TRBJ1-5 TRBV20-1 CSAPRGGGQPQHF
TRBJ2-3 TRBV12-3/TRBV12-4 CASSSLGSWGDTQYF
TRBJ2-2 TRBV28 CASSFGGTPGELFF
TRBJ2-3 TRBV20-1 CSATTPETPHTDTQYF
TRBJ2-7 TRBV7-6 CASSPPVYEQYF
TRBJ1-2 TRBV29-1 CSVDTLMTYGYTF
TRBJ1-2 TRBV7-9 CASSPSEGYYGYTF
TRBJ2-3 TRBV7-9 CASSLAPGQSTDTQYF
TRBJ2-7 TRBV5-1 CASTRDSDSYEQYF
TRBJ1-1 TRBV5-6 CASSLPPERDYTEAFF
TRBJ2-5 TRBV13 CASSPQTGPYQETQYF
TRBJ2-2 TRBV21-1 CASRIDSGRDTGELFF
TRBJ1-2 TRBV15 CATSRSGVGGYTF
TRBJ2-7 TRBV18 CASSPPSGLTYEQYF
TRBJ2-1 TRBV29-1 CSVEDGESSYNEQFF
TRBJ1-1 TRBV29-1 CSSSLGGSTEAFF
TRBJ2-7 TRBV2 CASSEDRREQYF
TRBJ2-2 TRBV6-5 CASSYSGANTGELFF
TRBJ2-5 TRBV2 CASSVWVQETQYF
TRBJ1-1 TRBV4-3 CASSQDMREAEAFF
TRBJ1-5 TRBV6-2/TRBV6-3 CASSYYDRREQPQHF
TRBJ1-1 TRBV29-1 CSVEVWTGAMNTEAFF
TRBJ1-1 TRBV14 CASSLTGAGAEAFF
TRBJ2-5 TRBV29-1 CSVESLAGLGGETQYF
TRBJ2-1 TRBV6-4 CASRETSSIRNEQFF
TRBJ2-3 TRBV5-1 CASSLSGNTDTQYF
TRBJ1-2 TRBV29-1 CSVEDIANYGYTF
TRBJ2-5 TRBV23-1 CASSRDLVLTRKNQETQYF
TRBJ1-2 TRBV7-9 CASSPGTGDNYGYTF
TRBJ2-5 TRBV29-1 CSVVVASGTLLYF
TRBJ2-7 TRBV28 CASSLLRGPYEQYF
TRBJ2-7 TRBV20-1 CSARGRSSYEQYF